The 14 T cell receptor beta chains given below trace back to one sample, sequenced in a study of cytomegalovirus exposure and HLA in healthy donors. PCR involved 60 Vbeta and 13 Jbeta primers. The repertoire was sequenced with immunoSEQ multiplex PCR; TCRdb's copy has only in-frame clones and lacks some. The sample has under 200,000 clones, 65% to 80% seen once. Sequencing was performed on PBMCs. These receptors all stem from a woman between 40 and 55 years old in good health and CMV-seronegative.

J is TRBJ2-3 and V is TRBV4-2; D is perhaps TRBD2 (6 bases). The CDR3 runs 15 residues. V was cut by 2 bases and J by 8 bases, with 17 bases left in between. Looked up from germline, CDR1 is LGHNA and CDR2 is YNFKEQ. CDR3 protein: CASSQKTGEESTQYF. DNA for the CDR3: TGTGCCAGCAGCCAAAAAACCGGGGAGGAGAGTACGCAGTATTTT.

This clone was detected only a few times. J is TRBJ2-7 and V is TRBV6-5; TRBD2 is a possible D gene (5 bases). Trimming cost V 6 bases and J 0 bases, with 12 bases left between them. Germline V lookup: CDR1 MNHEY, CDR2 SVGAGI. The CDR3 length is 14 residues. DNA of the CDR3: TGTGCCAGCAGCCGGACTCTCTTCTCCTACGAGCAGTACTTC. This codes for CASSRTLFSYEQYF.

The chain couples TRBV5-4 to TRBJ2-1; tentatively, D is TRBD1 (7 bases). Trimming took off 3 bases at V and 0 bases at J, with 13 bases between the two ends. The CDR3 has 16 amino acids. Germline CDR1 and CDR2: SGHNT and YYREEE (reference sequence). The CDR3 region has the DNA TGTGCCAGCAGCTCTGGAGGGGGCGCCTCCTACAATGAGCAGTTCTTC. Translation gives CASSSGGGASYNEQFF.

The chain carries TRBV6-5 and TRBJ1-2; no clear D gene. Germline CDR1 and CDR2: MNHEY and SVGAGI. The CDR3 is 15 residues long. Between the trimmed V and J ends, which lost 0 bases and 3 bases, there was a span of 11 bases. Written as DNA, the CDR3 is TGTGCCAGCAGTTACTCGTATTACGGGGACTATGGCTACACCTTC. Its translation is CASSYSYYGDYGYTF.

V is TRBV29-1 and J is TRBJ2-7; 9 bases align to TRBD1. This CDR3 is 12 amino acids long. CDR1 and CDR2 from the germline V gene are SQVTM and ANQGSEA. The V and J ends lost 5 bases and 3 bases, in that order; junction bases with no gene match: 2. The CDR3 is CSVSDRGYEQYF. CDR3 DNA sequence: TGCAGCGTTTCGGACAGGGGCTACGAGCAGTACTTC.

The chain has TRBV21-1 and TRBJ2-7; the table calls TRBD1, which could not be checked here. TRBV21-1 corresponds to a pseudogene. The CDR3 totals 13 residues. The CDR3 DNA is TGTGCCAGCAGCACCACAGGGGGTGCCGAGCAGTACTTC. It translates to CASSTTGGAEQYF.

This clone has a handful of counts. The V gene is TRBV28, the J gene TRBJ1-4; D is perhaps TRBD1 (5 bases). Trimming stripped 6 bases from V and 7 bases from J, with 9 bases between. Germline CDR1 is MDHEN and CDR2 is SYDVKM. CDR3 size: 12 residues. CDR3 sequence: CASRGDPEKLFF. CDR3 nucleotides: TGTGCCAGCAGAGGGGATCCTGAAAAACTGTTTTTT.

J is TRBJ2-7 and V is TRBV19; D is perhaps TRBD1 (5 bases). This CDR3 has 15 amino acids. Trimming stripped 5 bases from V and 2 bases from J, with 16 bases between. Germline CDR1 and CDR2: LNHDA and SQIVND (reference sequence). CDR3 amino acids: CASSLHSDITYEQYF. The CDR3 bases are TGTGCCAGTAGTCTCCACTCGGACATTACCTACGAGCAGTACTTC.

This clone was seen just once. This chain links TRBV15 with TRBJ2-2; 7 bases are shared with TRBD2. With 5 bases clipped from V and 4 bases from J, the junction kept 7 bases outside the gene matches. The CDR3 loop spans 15 amino acids. Germline V gene data show CDR1 as LNHNV and CDR2 as YYDKDF (reference sequence). The CDR3 spells CATSGGEIRTGELFF. The CDR3 nucleotides are TGTGCCACCAGCGGGGGGGAGATTCGCACCGGGGAGCTGTTTTTT.

The chain joins TRBV7-2 to TRBJ1-3; D may be TRBD1 (6 bases). The germline V and J ends were trimmed by 1 base and 2 bases, with 9 bases remaining between them. This CDR3 has 15 amino acids. The germline V gene has CDR1 SGHTA and CDR2 FQGNSA. The CDR3 here is CASSLGPGAGNTIYF. In DNA, the CDR3 is TGTGCCAGCAGCTTAGGGCCAGGGGCTGGAAACACCATATATTTT.

The rearrangement links TRBV5-1 to TRBJ1-2; possibly TRBD1 for D (5 bases). V was trimmed by 2 bases and J by 4 bases, leaving 9 bases between them. Germline CDR1 reads SGHRS; CDR2 reads YFSETQ. The CDR3 sequence is 13 residues long. The CDR3 spells CASSFSGPYGYTF. The DNA for the CDR3 is TGCGCCAGCAGCTTTTCAGGGCCCTATGGCTACACCTTC.

J is TRBJ2-2 and V is TRBV29-1; 7 positions match TRBD1. Trimming removed 3 bases from V and 1 base from J; junction bases left unmatched: 5. This CDR3 region has 15 residues. The germline V gene encodes CDR1 SQVTM and CDR2 ANQGSEA. CDR3 in DNA: TGCAGCGTTGATTCTAGGACAGGGAACACCGGGGAGCTGTTTTTT. Its translation is CSVDSRTGNTGELFF.

V gene TRBV28 combines with J gene TRBJ2-1; 11 positions match TRBD2. The trim removed 4 bases at V and 5 bases at J, leaving 7 bases unmatched. CDR1 is MDHEN and CDR2 is SYDVKM in the germline V gene. The CDR3 spans 16 residues. The CDR3 nucleotides read TGTGCCAGCAGTTCCTATAGCGGGAGGGTGAACAATGAGCAGTTCTTC. Translated, it gives CASSSYSGRVNNEQFF.

The chain uses TRBV5-8 and TRBJ2-1; TRBD1 matches 7 bases. The CDR3 is made up of 16 amino acids. Germline CDR1 and CDR2: SGHTS and YDEGEE. The ends lost 6 bases at V and 2 bases at J; junction bases unmatched: 11. The CDR3 loop is CASNIEGATPYNEQFF. As DNA, the CDR3 is TGTGCCAGCAACATTGAGGGGGCAACCCCCTACAATGAGCAGTTCTTC. Full variable domain (outside the CDR3, taken from reference TRBV5-8 and TRBJ2-1): EAGVTQSPTHLIKTRGQQATLRCSPISGHTSVYWYQQALGLGLQFLLWYDEGEERNRGNFPPRFSGRQFPNYSSELNVNALELEDSALYLCASNIEGATPYNEQFFGPGTRLTVL.